This T cell receptor (beta chain) originates from a study of cytomegalovirus exposure and HLA in healthy donors. General observations from the study: In terms of immune exposure information, only CMV serostatus was available.

The germline gives CDR1 SGDLS, CDR2 YYNGEE. The CDR3 is made up of 11 amino acids. The V end was cut by 5 bases, the J end by 4 bases, with 7 bases between. Primers included in the PCR were 60 Vbeta and 13 Jbeta primers. Assay used: immunoSEQ multiplex PCR; TCRdb lists only in-frame clones, some missing. Here the sample table reports about 200,000 clones. Note on this clone: Antigen specificity is unknown.

Each of the donors was a healthy bone marrow donor. The sequencing sample was made of PBMCs. J is TRBJ2-7 and V is TRBV9; D might be TRBD2 (5 bases). The sequence was collected from a boy younger than 18 in good health and CMV-seronegative. CDR3 coding DNA: TGTGCCAGCAGTGAGGGATACGAGCAGTACTTC. Translating gives CASSEGYEQYF.